This TCR beta chain was observed in a study of cytomegalovirus exposure and HLA in healthy donors. Notes on the study in general: Researchers reported in a later analysis that common viral pathogens appeared linked to several top clusters. In presence/absence analyses, roughly uniform sequencing depth across donors was assumed. A missense variant in DCLRE1C was later tied to TCR beta V- and J-gene trimming.

The CDR3 extends over 20 amino acids. CDR1 is SGHTA, CDR2 FQGNSA, per germline. The J segment lost 3 bases and the V segment lost 0 bases, leaving 10 bases of the junction unmatched. The PCR ran on 60 Vbeta and 13 Jbeta primers. Profiled with immunoSEQ multiplex PCR; TCRdb holds only in-frame clones, not every one. Here the sample spans around 110,000 clones, about 79% being singletons. A note on this clone: Its antigen is unidentified.

This clonotype was sampled from a man in his thirties or forties in good health and CMV-seropositive. The rearrangement joins TRBV7-2 to TRBJ2-1, with 14 bases matching TRBD2. The specimen was PBMCs. CDR3 bases: TGTGCCAGCAGCTTAGCCCCGGGACTAGCGGGAGTAGAACTCTACAATGAGCAGTTCTTC. Protein sequence: CASSLAPGLAGVELYNEQFF.